Listed below are T cell receptor beta chains from one sample, sequenced in a study of blood T cell repertoires in COVID-19. Here immunoSEQ multiplex PCR was the method, and the copy in TCRdb shows in-frame clones only, minus some. The sample consists of a few hundred thousand clones, approximately 90% of them appearing once. Specimen: PBMCs or T cells enriched from blood (not recorded which). These receptors were taken from a woman under 40 who had recovered from COVID-19. Both conserved end residues are part of each CDR3. Fields, in order: CDR3 DNA, CDR3 protein, V gene, D gene, J gene, clone size, CDR3 length. The D gene is left open where the match is weak. Expanded clones are given a class, and other clones once, few, many or no size at all.

TGTGCCAGCGTGGGGGGACAGGGCGAGGACTATGGCTACACCTTC CASVGGQGEDYGYTF TRBV2 TRBD1 TRBJ1-2 . 15
TGTGCCAGTAGTGAAAGGGGGCAAGGGAACACTGAAGCTTTCTTT CASSERGQGNTEAFF TRBV19 TRBD1 TRBJ1-1 . 15
TGCGCCAGCAGCTTGGGACAGGGGATGCACACTGAAGCTTTCTTT CASSLGQGMHTEAFF TRBV5-1 TRBD1 TRBJ1-1 few 15
TGCGCCAGCAGATGGACAGGGAGTGGGTCTAACTATGGCTACACCTTC CASRWTGSGSNYGYTF TRBV5-1 TRBD1 TRBJ1-2 . 16
TGCAGTGCTAGTATCTTAGCGGGTAAATTCACAGATACGCAGTATTTT CSASILAGKFTDTQYF TRBV20-1 TRBD2 TRBJ2-3 once 16
TGTGCCAGCAGCCCCTTAGTAGATGTCTGGGACAGGGCTAACTCCTATAATTCACCCCTCCACTTT CASSPLVDVWDRANSYNSPLHF TRBV9 TRBD1 TRBJ1-6 once 22
TGTGCCAGCAGTACTCGGGCAGGGGGAAACACCATATATTTT CASSTRAGGNTIYF TRBV6-5 . TRBJ1-3 . 14
TGTGCCAGCAGCCAAGTCGAGCGGGCTTATGGCTACACCTTC CASSQVERAYGYTF TRBV14 . TRBJ1-2 . 14
TGTGCCAGTACCCCATGGGGGGGGCGGGGGACTAGCGGGGCCACAGATACGCAGTATTTT CASTPWGGRGTSGATDTQYF TRBV19 TRBD2 TRBJ2-3 . 20
TGTGCCAGCAGCCTATCGCGGACAGTCACAGATACGCAGTATTTT CASSLSRTVTDTQYF TRBV7-9 . TRBJ2-3 . 15
TGCGCCAGCAGTGAGGGGCGTACGCACATGAACACTGAAGCTTTCTTT CASSEGRTHMNTEAFF TRBV10-2 . TRBJ1-1 . 16
TGTGCCAGCAGTTACAGGGGCGGCTACACCTTC CASSYRGGYTF TRBV6-5 . TRBJ1-2 once 11
TGTGCCAGCAGCCATAGAATCGGACTAGCGGGGATCTTCTTC CASSHRIGLAGIFF TRBV3-1/TRBV3-2 TRBD2 TRBJ2-1 . 14
TGTGCCAGCAGGGCCACACACACTGAAGCTTTCTTT CASRATHTEAFF TRBV27 . TRBJ1-1 . 12
TGTGCCAGCAGCTTGGGGGGTTGGACAGGGGAAGGCTACACCTTC CASSLGGWTGEGYTF TRBV5-4 TRBD1 TRBJ1-2 . 15
TGCGCCAGCAGCCAAGATAGTTCTCCCGGGGAGCTGTTTTTT CASSQDSSPGELFF TRBV4-1 . TRBJ2-2 . 14
TGTGCCAGCAGTCAACAAAGACAGGATAGTTCACCCCTCCACTTT CASSQQRQDSSPLHF TRBV6-2/TRBV6-3 . TRBJ1-6 . 15
TGTGCCATCAGTGAATCGGGACAGGGGAGGGCTGGGGCCAACGTCCTGACTTTC CAISESGQGRAGANVLTF TRBV10-3 TRBD1 TRBJ2-6 . 18
TGTGCCAGCAGCTTAGGGGTGGGGGGAAGAAATAATTCACCCCTCCACTTT CASSLGVGGRNNSPLHF TRBV7-6 . TRBJ1-6 . 17
TGCAGTGCCAGTCGGGGAGCGGGCTACACCTTC CSASRGAGYTF TRBV20-1 . TRBJ1-2 . 11
TGTGCCAGCTCACCCCTGACAGGGGAGGGGGAGCAGTTCTTC CASSPLTGEGEQFF TRBV18 . TRBJ2-1 . 14
TGCGCCAGCAGCCTGGATAAGCCCATCTCACCCCTCCACTTT CASSLDKPISPLHF TRBV5-1 . TRBJ1-6 . 14
TGTGCCAGCAGCCAAGGACTAGCCATCTACGAGCAGTACTTC CASSQGLAIYEQYF TRBV3-1/TRBV3-2 TRBD2 TRBJ2-7 . 14
TGTGCCAGCAGCCCCGACACAGGGGAGAACATTCAGTACTTC CASSPDTGENIQYF TRBV6-5 TRBD1 TRBJ2-4 . 14
TGCGCCAGCAGCCCGCCGACAGGGACGCACGCTGGCTACACCTTC CASSPPTGTHAGYTF TRBV4-1 TRBD1 TRBJ1-2 once 15
TGCGCCAGCAGCTTGCGGCCTAGCGGGGGGTCCCCAGATACGCAGTATTTT CASSLRPSGGSPDTQYF TRBV5-1 TRBD2 TRBJ2-3 . 17
TGTGCCAGCAGTGAAGACAGGGGTGCAGATACGCAGTATTTT CASSEDRGADTQYF TRBV25-1 TRBD1 TRBJ2-3 . 14
TGTGCCAGCAGCCCCGGTCCGAACTGGGGCTACACCTTC CASSPGPNWGYTF TRBV7-9 . TRBJ1-2 . 13
TGTGCCAGCAGCTTAGCGCGGGGACAGGGCAACTATGGCTACACCTTC CASSLARGQGNYGYTF TRBV7-2 TRBD1 TRBJ1-2 few 16
TGTGCCAGCAGCGAGGGAAGGTTGGGGCAAAGATATGGCTACACCTTC CASSEGRLGQRYGYTF TRBV9 . TRBJ1-2 . 16
TGTGCCAGCAGTTTATCGTGGGGCTTGGAAAACATTCAGTACTTC CASSLSWGLENIQYF TRBV27 . TRBJ2-4 . 15
TGTGCCAGCAGCGGATCTAGCGGGGGGTACAATGAGCAGTTCTTC CASSGSSGGYNEQFF TRBV11-3 TRBD2 TRBJ2-1 . 15
TGCGCCAGCAGCCCGGGACAGACAACTAATGAAAAACTGTTTTTT CASSPGQTTNEKLFF TRBV5-1 TRBD1 TRBJ1-4 . 15
TGTGCCAGCAGCGGGACTGCGGGACAGGGTGCGGGCTACACCTTC CASSGTAGQGAGYTF TRBV9 TRBD1 TRBJ1-2 . 15
TGCGCCAGCAGTCGGGGGTCTGGGTCCTACAATGAGCAGTTCTTC CASSRGSGSYNEQFF TRBV5-1 . TRBJ2-1 . 15
TGTGCCACCCCTCTCCGGACAGAGGGATCGGAGCAGTACTTC CATPLRTEGSEQYF TRBV24-1 . TRBJ2-7 once 14
TGCAGCGTTGAAACGAGGGTTGGCTACACCTTC CSVETRVGYTF TRBV29-1 . TRBJ1-2 . 11
TGTGCCAGCAGTTACCATACAGGGGGCGATGGCTACACCTTC CASSYHTGGDGYTF TRBV6-2/TRBV6-3 TRBD1 TRBJ1-2 . 14
TGTGCCAGCAGTGTCGACTCTTTCTATGGCTACACCTTC CASSVDSFYGYTF TRBV9 . TRBJ1-2 . 13
TGTGCCAGCAGTTACTCGAGGGCTGTGGGCAATGAGCAGTTCTTC CASSYSRAVGNEQFF TRBV6-5 . TRBJ2-1 . 15
TGTGCCAGCAGTGACGGCGGCCTCTCTGGAAACACCATATATTTT CASSDGGLSGNTIYF TRBV2 . TRBJ1-3 . 15
TGCAGCGGGGCTGAGCGGGGGCAGGATGAGCAGTTCTTC CSGAERGQDEQFF TRBV29-1 TRBD2 TRBJ2-1 . 13
TGTGCCAGCAGCATAGAGGGCCTGGGACAGGGGGCCGGCTACACCTTC CASSIEGLGQGAGYTF TRBV7-3 TRBD1 TRBJ1-2 . 16
TGTGCCAGCAGCTTACAGACGGGAGGGGAAGCTTTCTTT CASSLQTGGEAFF TRBV7-9 . TRBJ1-1 . 13
TGCGCCAGCAGCCAAGATTTTACAGCCACCTACGAGCAGTACTTC CASSQDFTATYEQYF TRBV4-1 . TRBJ2-7 few 15